The clone carrying this T cell receptor beta chain occurred many times. Using MiXCR, TCRdb reanalyzed the PCR reads. The repertoire holds about 24,000 clones, with 22% as singletons. The data originate from a study of metastatic and nonmetastatic thyroid tumors. Study-level information: Comparison of repertoires was carried out across blood and tumor or nodule tissue from malignant and benign thyroid patients.

None of the patients had undergone any treatment ahead of thyroid surgery. Trimming took off 1 base at V and 5 bases at J, with 12 bases between the two ends. The CDR3 is 15 amino acids. Germline assignment: CDR1 SGHAT and CDR2 FQNNGV. The TCR sequence derives from a female donor with papillary thyroid cancer or a benign thyroid nodule (not recorded which). Some clones in this sample may be carry-over from other donors' samples. The sample was blood. V usage is TRBV11-2 and J usage is TRBJ2-1, with unresolved D. The CDR3: CASSLGGMPHNEQFF. The DNA for the CDR3 is TGTGCCAGCAGCTTAGGGGGTATGCCCCACAATGAGCAGTTCTTC. Supplemented by reference TRBV11-2 and TRBJ2-1, the full variable domain reads EAGVAQSPRYKIIEKRQSVAFWCNPISGHATLYWYQQILGQGPKLLIQFQNNGVVDDSQLPKDRFSAERLKGVDSTLKIQPAKLEDSAVYLCASSLGGMPHNEQFFGPGTRLTVL.